One T cell receptor (beta chain) is described in this entry. This specimen comes from a study of OX40 agonist ivuxolimab in advanced cancers. Libraries were prepared by immunoSEQ multiplex PCR; TCRdb keeps only in-frame clonotypes and omits some of them. The data contain tens of thousands of clones, 85% to 90% of them singletons. Germline values: CDR1 GTSNPN, CDR2 SVGIG (reference sequence). The CDR3 totals 12 residues. V was cut by 5 bases and J by 0 bases, with 8 bases left in between. This chain joins TRBV30 and TRBJ2-7, with D possibly being TRBD2 (6 bases). This sequence originates from an adult with an advanced solid tumor such as melanoma, head and neck, liver or kidney cancer. The sample was CD4+ or CD8+ T cells sorted from blood, taken in a trial of the OX40 agonist ivuxolimab. Here the CDR3 DNA reads TGTGCCTGGTCGGGAGACTCCTACGAGCAGTACTTC. Its translation is CAWSGDSYEQYF.